The TCR beta chain described here comes from a study of shared clonotypes between healthy human individuals. Recent vaccinations or acute infections were absent in the healthy HIV-negative adult donors. CD4+ cell separation produced CD45RA+ naive and CD45RA-negative memory subsets. Concerning this clone: What it recognizes is unknown.

Per the authors' pipeline: In the immunoSEQ data, sequences were junction-only and lacked quality scores, so filtering differed. The protocol was immunoSEQ multiplex PCR, while the TCRdb copy is restricted to in-frame clones and leaves out a portion. V, J and clone size are those of that table, while D and trimming were read from the DNA. In the table there are 2.5 million or so clones, about 92% of which are singletons. Whole-study findings and limits: A generally larger estimated richness was seen in naive subsets than in memory subsets.

Input material: naive CD4+ T cells sorted from blood. Subset described: CD45RA+ positively selected. The clonotype was recovered from a man aged 18-30 years in good health.

The CDR3 region has the DNA TGTGCCAGCTGGGGCAGGGGGAAGCCACAAGAGACCCAGTACTTC. As protein: CASWGRGKPQETQYF. The chain uses TRBV2 and TRBJ2-5, with 7 bases identical to TRBD1. CDR1 and CDR2 from the germline V gene are SNHLY and FYNNEI. There are 15 residues in the CDR3. J gave up 2 bases and V 8 bases, and 11 bases lay outside the gene matches.